In its sample, the clone carrying this T cell receptor (beta chain) was seen a few times. There are 13 residues in the CDR3. V lost 5 bases, J lost 10 bases, and 14 bases lay in between. Via MiXCR, TCRdb re-called the 5' RACE reads, giving one row per CDR3 protein. The sample has 400,000 to 650,000 distinct CDR3 sequences, 20% to 25% seen once; the top ten hold roughly 16%. This sample stems from a study of T cells after yellow fever vaccination. The chain uses TRBV12-3 or TRBV12-4 and TRBJ1-4; D not certain. The sequences come from PBMCs, collected 21 days after the first yellow fever vaccination. The receptor's source is a man younger than 30 who received the YFV17D yellow fever vaccine. CDR3 sequence (DNA): TGTGCCAGCAGTCAGGACCCTGCGGGAAAACTGTTTTTT. Translation: CASSQDPAGKLFF.